The 23 T cell receptor beta chains in this list originate from one sample, sequenced in a study of blood T cell repertoires in COVID-19. Sequencing used immunoSEQ multiplex PCR; TCRdb keeps in-frame clones, though not all of them. Of about 88,000 clones listed, about 88% are singletons. Sequencing input: peripheral blood. The receptor set was obtained from a woman older than 75 with acute or convalescent COVID-19.

The chain has TRBV7-2 and TRBJ2-2, with TRBD1 identical over 9 bases. This CDR3 contains 17 residues. Germline-derived CDR1 and CDR2 are SGHTA and FQGNSA. The V and J ends lost 1 base and 5 bases, in that order; junction bases with no gene match: 8. The CDR3 bases are TGTGCCAGCAGCTTAGGGGGGACAGGGCTGGGAACCGGGGAGCTGTTTTTT. Residues: CASSLGGTGLGTGELFF.

The V call is TRBV12-3 or TRBV12-4, the J call TRBJ1-6; D gene unclear. This CDR3 region has 13 residues. V was pared by 5 bases and J by 5 bases, with 7 bases between. CDR3 in amino acids: CASSTEHNSPLHF. Written as DNA, the CDR3 is TGTGCCAGCAGTACAGAACATAATTCACCCCTCCACTTT.

V gene TRBV30 combines with J gene TRBJ2-7; D perhaps matches TRBD1 (5 bases). Germline CDR1 reads GTSNPN; CDR2 reads SVGIG (reference sequence). Between the trimmed V and J ends, which lost 0 bases and 5 bases, there was a span of 11 bases. The CDR3 has 13 amino acids. DNA of the CDR3: TGTGCCTGGAGTGTACCTGCAGGGAACGAGCAGTACTTC. This encodes CAWSVPAGNEQYF.

V usage is TRBV9 and J usage is TRBJ1-1; D might be TRBD1 (5 bases). Germline V lookup: CDR1 SGDLS, CDR2 YYNGEE. V shed 4 bases and J shed 3 bases, with 10 bases lying between them. The CDR3 loop spans 13 amino acids. As DNA, the CDR3 is TGTGCCAGCAGCCTCCGGGGGGACACTGAAGCTTTCTTT. This gives the protein CASSLRGDTEAFF.

The J gene is TRBJ2-3, the V gene TRBV7-6, with D uncertain. The CDR3 extends over 13 amino acids. Per germline, CDR1 SGHVS and CDR2 FNYEAQ. Trimming left V 5 bases short and J 1 base short, with 7 bases between. CDR3 nucleotide sequence: TGTGCCAGCAGCGTACTCCGCACAGATACGCAGTATTTT. It is translated as CASSVLRTDTQYF.

The J gene is TRBJ2-1, the V gene TRBV11-1, with 7 bases fitting TRBD1. Germline CDR1 is SGHAT and CDR2 is FQDESV (reference sequence). The trim removed 3 bases at V and 6 bases at J, leaving 5 bases unmatched. The CDR3 covers 14 residues. The CDR3 reads CASSFGRTGNEQFF. In nucleotides, the CDR3 is TGTGCCAGCAGCTTCGGGCGGACAGGCAATGAGCAGTTCTTC.

The rearrangement links TRBV27 to TRBJ1-5, with TRBD1 matching 7 bases. The CDR3 extends over 13 amino acids. After removal of 10 bases from V and 5 bases from J, the junction contained 8 bases not matched to a gene. The V gene's germline CDR1 is MNHEY and CDR2 SMNVEV (reference sequence). The CDR3 spells CATRGGTDQPQHF. DNA for the CDR3: TGTGCCACGCGAGGAGGGACAGATCAGCCCCAGCATTTT.

This clone was seen a single time. The chain joins TRBV9 to TRBJ2-7; D possibly corresponds to TRBD2 (6 bases). V was cut by 0 bases and J by 5 bases, with 9 bases left in between. In germline, CDR1 is SGDLS, CDR2 YYNGEE. The CDR3 spans 13 residues. CDR3 residues: CASSVAGGNEQYF. DNA for the CDR3: TGTGCCAGCAGCGTAGCTGGCGGGAACGAGCAGTACTTC.

This clone showed up just a few times. This sequence joins TRBV12-5 and TRBJ2-1; maybe TRBD2 (6 bases). V was shortened by 6 bases and J by 4 bases, with 13 bases between the two germline ends. Germline V gene data show CDR1 as LGHNT and CDR2 as FRNRAP. The CDR3 is made up of 14 amino acids. The CDR3 spells CASGEGGVYNEQFF. The CDR3 nucleotides are TGTGCTAGTGGAGAGGGAGGAGTGTACAATGAGCAGTTCTTC.

V and J are TRBV29-1 and TRBJ2-2; weak D call: TRBD1 (5 bases). Trimming took off 6 bases at V and 6 bases at J, with 17 bases between the two ends. This CDR3 has 14 residues. Germline-derived CDR1 and CDR2 are SQVTM and ANQGSEA. The DNA for the CDR3 is TGCAGCGTCGCCAGGGTTGGGTCGGCCGGGGAGCTGTTTTTT. Translating gives CSVARVGSAGELFF.

V is TRBV11-1 and J is TRBJ1-5; D is undetermined. From germline, CDR1 is SGHAT and CDR2 FQDESV (reference sequence). Trimming cost V 3 bases and J 2 bases, with 5 bases left between them. This CDR3 is built from 13 residues. CDR3 coding DNA: TGTGCCAGCAGCTTCTCTGGCAATCAGCCCCAGCATTTT. This sequence encodes CASSFSGNQPQHF.

This clone was detected once. As DNA, the CDR3 is TGCGCCAGCAGCTTAAATCCGACTAGCGGCTACGAGCAGTACTTC. It yields the protein CASSLNPTSGYEQYF. V usage is TRBV5-1 and J usage is TRBJ2-7, with 9 bases aligning to TRBD2. Trimming cost V 2 bases and J 3 bases; bases outside gene matches: 6. This CDR3 is built from 15 residues. Looked up from germline, CDR1 is SGHRS and CDR2 is YFSETQ. The full variable domain, rest sourced from reference TRBV5-1 and TRBJ2-7, is KAGVTQTPRYLIKTRGQQVTLSCSPISGHRSVSWYQQTPGQGLQFLFEYFSETQRNKGNFPGRFSGRQFSNSRSEMNVSTLELGDSALYLCASSLNPTSGYEQYFGPGTRLTVT.

This clone was seen just once. The gene calls are TRBV28 and TRBJ1-2, with a weak D call TRBD1 (6 bases). Germline CDR1 MDHEN, CDR2 SYDVKM. The CDR3 sequence is 14 residues long. V was pared by 3 bases and J by 5 bases, with 13 bases between. CDR3 region: CASSLVPGVYGYTF. The DNA for the CDR3 is TGTGCCAGCAGTTTGGTACCAGGGGTGTATGGCTACACCTTC.

V and J are TRBV4-2 and TRBJ1-1, with 8 bases identical to TRBD1. This CDR3 has 15 residues. Germline V CDR1 and CDR2: LGHNA, YNFKEQ. Trimming took 2 bases from V and 0 from J; bases not matched to a gene: 2. The CDR3 is CASSQPGQVNTEAFF. In DNA form, the CDR3 reads TGTGCCAGCAGCCAACCGGGACAGGTGAACACTGAAGCTTTCTTT.

This chain uses TRBV9 with TRBJ2-7; weak D call: TRBD1 (5 bases). With 5 bases removed from V and 0 bases from J, the gap between germline ends came to 9 bases. This CDR3 is built from 13 residues. In germline, CDR1 is SGDLS, CDR2 YYNGEE. Written as DNA, the CDR3 is TGTGCCAGCAGTATAGGGGCCTCCTACGAGCAGTACTTC. Translation: CASSIGASYEQYF.

The CDR3 DNA reads TGCAGCGTTGATAAGGCGGGCTATGGCTACACCTTC. Its protein product is CSVDKAGYGYTF. The rearrangement uses TRBV29-1 and TRBJ1-2; D call uncertain. Trimming took off 3 bases at V and 4 bases at J, with 9 bases between the two ends. The length of the CDR3 is 12 residues. Germline lookup yields CDR1 SQVTM and CDR2 ANQGSEA.

The chain joins TRBV4-1 to TRBJ2-3; 10 nucleotides match TRBD2. Unmatched junction bases numbered 3, after V lost 0 bases and J lost 0 bases. This CDR3 spans 17 amino acids. CDR1 and CDR2 (germline): MGHRA, YSYEKL. CDR3: CASSQDPSGGSTDTQYF. CDR3 coding DNA: TGCGCCAGCAGCCAAGACCCTAGCGGGGGAAGCACAGATACGCAGTATTTT.

J is TRBJ1-6 and V is TRBV28; 7 bases align to TRBD1. The V gene end was trimmed by 5 bases and the J gene end by 0 bases; junction bases not matched to a gene: 13. The length of the CDR3 is 19 residues. Germline values: CDR1 MDHEN, CDR2 SYDVKM. Written as DNA, the CDR3 is TGTGCCAGCAGTATTACGTCGGGGACAGCGAGCTCCTATAATTCACCCCTCCACTTT. It specifies CASSITSGTASSYNSPLHF.

The chain couples TRBV11-2 to TRBJ2-4; TRBD1 is a possible D gene (6 bases). This CDR3 is 15 amino acids long. CDR1 is SGHAT and CDR2 is FQNNGV in the germline V gene. V dropped 2 bases and J dropped 9 bases, with 17 bases sitting between them. CDR3 region: CASSLRTARLGIQYF. CDR3 DNA sequence: TGTGCCAGCAGCTTAAGGACAGCTCGATTGGGCATTCAGTACTTC.

This sequence joins TRBV4-3 and TRBJ2-3; 14 positions match TRBD2. Germline CDR1 is LGHNA and CDR2 is YSLEER. J was trimmed by 0 bases and V by 3 bases; bases with no gene match: 11. The CDR3 is made up of 20 amino acids. Here the CDR3 DNA reads TGCGCCAGCAGCCACGTAAAGGGACTAGCGGGGGTTCCTAGCACAGATACGCAGTATTTT. This sequence encodes CASSHVKGLAGVPSTDTQYF.

This clone was seen only a few times. CDR3 amino acids: CASSGGGLGVYNEQFF. In DNA form, the CDR3 reads TGTGCCAGCAGCGGAGGGGGACTAGGGGTCTACAATGAGCAGTTCTTC. J is TRBJ2-1 and V is TRBV5-4, with 8 positions matching TRBD2. After removal of 4 bases from V and 3 bases from J, the junction contained 9 bases not matched to a gene. The CDR3 runs to 16 residues. CDR1 and CDR2 (germline): SGHNT, YYREEE (reference sequence).

The genes are TRBV29-1 and TRBJ1-2; 9 bases align to TRBD1. The CDR3 sequence is 12 residues long. Germline V gives CDR1 SQVTM, CDR2 ANQGSEA. V lost 6 bases, J lost 8 bases, and 7 bases stayed unmatched. CDR3 in amino acids: CSVTQGAGGYTF. For the CDR3, the DNA is TGCAGCGTGACACAGGGGGCCGGGGGCTACACCTTC.

The chain is built from TRBV19 and TRBJ1-1, with no clear D. V was pared by 4 bases and J by 3 bases, with 15 bases between. The CDR3 contains 15 residues. Germline CDR1 reads LNHDA; CDR2 reads SQIVND (reference sequence). CDR3 bases: TGTGCCAGTAGTAGGGAGGGCCCGAGGGACACTGAAGCTTTCTTT. Its translation is CASSREGPRDTEAFF.